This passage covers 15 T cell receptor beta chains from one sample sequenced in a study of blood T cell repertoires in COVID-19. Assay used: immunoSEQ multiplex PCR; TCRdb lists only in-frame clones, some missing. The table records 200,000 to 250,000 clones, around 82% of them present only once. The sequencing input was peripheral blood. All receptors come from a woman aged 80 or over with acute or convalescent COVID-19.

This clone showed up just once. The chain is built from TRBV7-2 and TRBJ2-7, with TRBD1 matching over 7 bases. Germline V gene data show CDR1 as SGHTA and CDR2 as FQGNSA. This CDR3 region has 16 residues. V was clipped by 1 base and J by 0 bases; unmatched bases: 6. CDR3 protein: CASSLGQGRGSYEQYF. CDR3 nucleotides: TGTGCCAGCAGCTTAGGACAGGGACGCGGCTCCTACGAGCAGTACTTC.

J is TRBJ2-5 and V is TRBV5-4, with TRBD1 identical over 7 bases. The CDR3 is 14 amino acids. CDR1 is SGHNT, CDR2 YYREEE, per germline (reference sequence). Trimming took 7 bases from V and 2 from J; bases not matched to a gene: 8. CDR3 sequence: CASHPDRAQETQYF. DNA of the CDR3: TGTGCCAGCCATCCTGACAGGGCTCAAGAGACCCAGTACTTC.

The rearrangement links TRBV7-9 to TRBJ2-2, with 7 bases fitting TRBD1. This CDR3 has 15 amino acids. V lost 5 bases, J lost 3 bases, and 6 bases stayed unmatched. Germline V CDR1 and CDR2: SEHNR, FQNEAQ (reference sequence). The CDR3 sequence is CASSNDRADTGELFF. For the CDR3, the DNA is TGTGCCAGCAGCAATGACAGGGCTGACACCGGGGAGCTGTTTTTT.

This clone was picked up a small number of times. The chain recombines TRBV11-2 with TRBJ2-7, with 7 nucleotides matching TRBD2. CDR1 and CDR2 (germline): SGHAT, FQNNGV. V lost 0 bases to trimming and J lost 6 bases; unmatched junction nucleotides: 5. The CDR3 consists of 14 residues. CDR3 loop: CASSLDRWGGEQYF. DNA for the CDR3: TGTGCCAGCAGCTTAGATAGGTGGGGGGGCGAGCAGTACTTC.

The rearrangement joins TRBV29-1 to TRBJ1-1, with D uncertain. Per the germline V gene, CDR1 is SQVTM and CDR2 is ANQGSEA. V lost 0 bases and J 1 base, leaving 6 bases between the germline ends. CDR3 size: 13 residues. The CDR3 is CSVEDIRNTEAFF. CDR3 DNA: TGCAGCGTTGAAGATATCCGGAACACTGAAGCTTTCTTT.

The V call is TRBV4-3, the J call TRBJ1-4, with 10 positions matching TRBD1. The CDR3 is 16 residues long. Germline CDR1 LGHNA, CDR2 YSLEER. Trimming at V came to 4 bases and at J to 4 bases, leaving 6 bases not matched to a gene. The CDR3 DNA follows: TGCGCCAGCAGCCTTTTCGGACAGGGGGTTAATGAAAAACTGTTTTTT. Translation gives CASSLFGQGVNEKLFF.

CDR3 coding DNA: TGTGCCAGCAGCCCTTCTGCGGGGGGGACATGGGATACGCAGTATTTT. Translated: CASSPSAGGTWDTQYF. This chain joins TRBV6-2 or TRBV6-3 and TRBJ2-3; 9 positions agree with TRBD2. This CDR3 comprises 16 residues. CDR1 is MNHEY, CDR2 SVGEGT, per germline. The V and J ends lost 6 bases and 6 bases, in that order; junction bases with no gene match: 13.

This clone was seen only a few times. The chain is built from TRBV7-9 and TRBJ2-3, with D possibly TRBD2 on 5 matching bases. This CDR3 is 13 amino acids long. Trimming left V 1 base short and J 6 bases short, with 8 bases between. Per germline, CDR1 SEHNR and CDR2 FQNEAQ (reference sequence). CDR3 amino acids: CASSLGTGDTQYF. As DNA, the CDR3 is TGTGCCAGCAGCTTAGGCACGGGGGATACGCAGTATTTT.

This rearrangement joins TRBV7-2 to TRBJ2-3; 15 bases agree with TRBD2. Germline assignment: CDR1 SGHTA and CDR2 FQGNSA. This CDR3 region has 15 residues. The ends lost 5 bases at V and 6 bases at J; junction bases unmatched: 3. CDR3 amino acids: CASSPGLAGGDTQYF. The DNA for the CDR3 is TGTGCCAGCAGCCCCGGACTAGCGGGGGGGGATACGCAGTATTTT. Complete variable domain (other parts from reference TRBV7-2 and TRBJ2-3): GAGVSQSPSNKVTEKGKDVELRCDPISGHTALYWYRQSLGQGLEFLIYFQGNSAPDKSGLPSDRFSAERTGGSVSTLTIQRTQQEDSAVYLCASSPGLAGGDTQYFGPGTRLTVL.

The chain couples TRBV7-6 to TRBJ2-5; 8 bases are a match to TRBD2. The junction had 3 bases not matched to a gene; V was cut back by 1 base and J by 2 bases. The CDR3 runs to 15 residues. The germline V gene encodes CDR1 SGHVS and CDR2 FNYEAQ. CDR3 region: CASSLGASGQETQYF. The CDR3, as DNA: TGTGCCAGCAGCTTAGGGGCTAGCGGGCAAGAGACCCAGTACTTC. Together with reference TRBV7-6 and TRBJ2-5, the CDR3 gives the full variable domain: GAGVSQSPRYKVTKRGQDVALRCDPISGHVSLYWYRQALGQGPEFLTYFNYEAQQDKSGLPNDRFSAERPEGSISTLTIQRTEQRDSAMYRCASSLGASGQETQYFGPGTRLLVL.

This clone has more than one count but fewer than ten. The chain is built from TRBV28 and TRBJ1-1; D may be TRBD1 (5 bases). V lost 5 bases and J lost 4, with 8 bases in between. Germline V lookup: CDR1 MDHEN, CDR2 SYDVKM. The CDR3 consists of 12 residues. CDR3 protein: CASSETATEAFF. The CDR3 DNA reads TGTGCCAGCAGTGAGACAGCCACTGAAGCTTTCTTT.

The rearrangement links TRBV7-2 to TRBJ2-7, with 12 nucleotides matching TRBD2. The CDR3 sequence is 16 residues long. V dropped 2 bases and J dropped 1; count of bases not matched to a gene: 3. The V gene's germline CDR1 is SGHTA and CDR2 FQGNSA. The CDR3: CASSLILAGGSYEQYF. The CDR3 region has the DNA TGTGCCAGCAGCTTAATACTAGCGGGGGGATCCTACGAGCAGTACTTC. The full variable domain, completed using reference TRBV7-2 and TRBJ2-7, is GAGVSQSPSNKVTEKGKDVELRCDPISGHTALYWYRQSLGQGLEFLIYFQGNSAPDKSGLPSDRFSAERTGGSVSTLTIQRTQQEDSAVYLCASSLILAGGSYEQYFGPGTRLTVT.

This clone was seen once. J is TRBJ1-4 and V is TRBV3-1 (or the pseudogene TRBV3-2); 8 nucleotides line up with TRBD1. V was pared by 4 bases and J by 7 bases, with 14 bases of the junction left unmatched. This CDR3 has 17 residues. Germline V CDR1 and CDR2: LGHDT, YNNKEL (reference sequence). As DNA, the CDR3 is TGTGCCAGCAGCCCACCTAGACAGGGGCCCGGCGGTGAAAAACTGTTTTTT. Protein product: CASSPPRQGPGGEKLFF.

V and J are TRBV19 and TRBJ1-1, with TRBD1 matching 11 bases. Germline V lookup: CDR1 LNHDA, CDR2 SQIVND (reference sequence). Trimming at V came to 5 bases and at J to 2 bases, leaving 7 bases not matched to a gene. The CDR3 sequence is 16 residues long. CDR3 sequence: CASSLWTGGRNTEAFF. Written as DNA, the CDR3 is TGTGCCAGTAGTCTCTGGACAGGGGGCAGAAACACTGAAGCTTTCTTT.

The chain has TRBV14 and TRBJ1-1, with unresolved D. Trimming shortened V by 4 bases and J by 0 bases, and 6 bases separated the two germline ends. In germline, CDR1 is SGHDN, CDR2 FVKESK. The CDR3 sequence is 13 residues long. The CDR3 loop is CASSRNLNTEAFF. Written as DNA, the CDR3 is TGTGCCAGCAGCCGTAACTTGAACACTGAAGCTTTCTTT.